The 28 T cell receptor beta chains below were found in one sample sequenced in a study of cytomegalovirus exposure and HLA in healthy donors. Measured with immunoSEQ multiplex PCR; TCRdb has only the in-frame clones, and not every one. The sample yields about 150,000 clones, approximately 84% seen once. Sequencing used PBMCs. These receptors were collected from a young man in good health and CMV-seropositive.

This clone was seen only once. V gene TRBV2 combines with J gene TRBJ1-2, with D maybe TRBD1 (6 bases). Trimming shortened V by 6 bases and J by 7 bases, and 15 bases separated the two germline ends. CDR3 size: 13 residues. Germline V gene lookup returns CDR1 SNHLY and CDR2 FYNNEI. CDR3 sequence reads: CASRNRDRAGYTF. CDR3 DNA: TGTGCCAGCAGAAACAGGGATCGCGCTGGCTACACCTTC.

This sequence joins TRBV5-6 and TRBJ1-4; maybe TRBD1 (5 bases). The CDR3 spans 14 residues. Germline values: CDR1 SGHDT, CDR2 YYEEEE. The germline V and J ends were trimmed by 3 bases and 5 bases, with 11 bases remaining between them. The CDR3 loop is CASSSWGVNEKLFF. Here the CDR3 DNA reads TGTGCCAGCAGCTCTTGGGGGGTGAATGAAAAACTGTTTTTT.

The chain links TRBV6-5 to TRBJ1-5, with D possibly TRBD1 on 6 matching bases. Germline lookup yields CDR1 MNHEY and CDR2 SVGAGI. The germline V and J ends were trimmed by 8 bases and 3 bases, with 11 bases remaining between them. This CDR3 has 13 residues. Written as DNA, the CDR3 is TGTGCCAGCGGGTGGGGGCTCAATCAGCCCCAGCATTTT. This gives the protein CASGWGLNQPQHF.

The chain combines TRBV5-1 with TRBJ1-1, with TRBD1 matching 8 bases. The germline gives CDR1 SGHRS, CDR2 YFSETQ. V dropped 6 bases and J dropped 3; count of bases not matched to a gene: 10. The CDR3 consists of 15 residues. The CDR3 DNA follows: TGCGCCAGCAACCTCCAGGGGGCGCTGGACACTGAAGCTTTCTTT. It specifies CASNLQGALDTEAFF.

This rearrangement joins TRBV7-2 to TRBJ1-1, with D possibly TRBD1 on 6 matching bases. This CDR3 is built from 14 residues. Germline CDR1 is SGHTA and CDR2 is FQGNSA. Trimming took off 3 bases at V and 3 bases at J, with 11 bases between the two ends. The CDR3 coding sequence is TGTGCCAGCAGCTTTGGGGGGGCTGACACTGAAGCTTTCTTT. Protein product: CASSFGGADTEAFF.

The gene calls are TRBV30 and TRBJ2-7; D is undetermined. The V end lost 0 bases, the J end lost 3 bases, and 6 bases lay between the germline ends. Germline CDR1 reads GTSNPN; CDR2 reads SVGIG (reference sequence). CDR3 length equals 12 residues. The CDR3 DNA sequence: TGTGCCTGGAGTGTATCTCGCTACGAGCAGTACTTC. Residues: CAWSVSRYEQYF.

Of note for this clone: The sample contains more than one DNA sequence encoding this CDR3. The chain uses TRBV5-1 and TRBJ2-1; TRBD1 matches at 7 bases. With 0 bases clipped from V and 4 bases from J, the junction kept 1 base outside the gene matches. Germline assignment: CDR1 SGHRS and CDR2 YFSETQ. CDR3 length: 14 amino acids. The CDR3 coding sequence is TGCGCCAGCAGCTTGGGACAGGGTTACAATGAGCAGTTCTTC. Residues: CASSLGQGYNEQFF.

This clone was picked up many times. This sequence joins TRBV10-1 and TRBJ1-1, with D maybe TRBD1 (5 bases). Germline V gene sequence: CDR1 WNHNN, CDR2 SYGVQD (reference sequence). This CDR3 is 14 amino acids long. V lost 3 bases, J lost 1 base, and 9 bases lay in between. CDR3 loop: CASSEAGSNTEAFF. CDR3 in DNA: TGCGCCAGCAGTGAAGCAGGGTCGAACACTGAAGCTTTCTTT.

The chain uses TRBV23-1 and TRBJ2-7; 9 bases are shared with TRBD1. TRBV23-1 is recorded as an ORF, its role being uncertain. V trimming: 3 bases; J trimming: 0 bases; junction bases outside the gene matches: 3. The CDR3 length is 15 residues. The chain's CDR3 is CASSHPGQGSYEQYF. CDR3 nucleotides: TGCGCCAGCAGTCACCCGGGACAGGGCTCCTACGAGCAGTACTTC.

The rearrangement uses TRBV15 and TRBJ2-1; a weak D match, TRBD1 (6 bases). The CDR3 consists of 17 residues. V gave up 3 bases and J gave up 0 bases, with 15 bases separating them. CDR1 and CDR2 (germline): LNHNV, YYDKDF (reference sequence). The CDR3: CATSRRAGASSYNEQFF. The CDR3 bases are TGTGCCACCAGCAGGAGGGCAGGGGCCTCCTCCTACAATGAGCAGTTCTTC.

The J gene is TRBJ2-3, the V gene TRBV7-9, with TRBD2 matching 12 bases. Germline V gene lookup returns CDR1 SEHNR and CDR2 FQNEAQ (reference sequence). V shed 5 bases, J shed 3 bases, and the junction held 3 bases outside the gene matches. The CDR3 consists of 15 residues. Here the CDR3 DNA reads TGTGCCAGCAGCACCGGGACTAGCGGGACAGATACGCAGTATTTT. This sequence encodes CASSTGTSGTDTQYF.

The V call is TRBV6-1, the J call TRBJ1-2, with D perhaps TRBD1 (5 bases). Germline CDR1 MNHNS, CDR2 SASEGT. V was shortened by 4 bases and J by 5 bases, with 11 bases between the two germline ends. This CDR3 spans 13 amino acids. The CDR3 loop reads CASSVTDLYGYTF. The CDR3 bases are TGTGCCAGCAGTGTGACAGACCTTTATGGCTACACCTTC.

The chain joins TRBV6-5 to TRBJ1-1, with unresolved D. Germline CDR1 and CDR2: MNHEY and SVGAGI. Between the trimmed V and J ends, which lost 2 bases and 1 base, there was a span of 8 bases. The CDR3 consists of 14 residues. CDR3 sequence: CASSYERPNTEAFF. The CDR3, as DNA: TGTGCCAGCAGTTACGAGCGCCCGAACACTGAAGCTTTCTTT.

In DNA, the CDR3 is TGCGCCAGCAGCTTGGGACCGACGAGGGAGACCCAGTACTTC. Its protein product is CASSLGPTRETQYF. The V call is TRBV5-1, the J call TRBJ2-5; the D is unclear. CDR3 length equals 14 residues. Germline CDR1 is SGHRS and CDR2 is YFSETQ. Trimming pared 0 bases from V and 5 bases from J, leaving 11 bases between.

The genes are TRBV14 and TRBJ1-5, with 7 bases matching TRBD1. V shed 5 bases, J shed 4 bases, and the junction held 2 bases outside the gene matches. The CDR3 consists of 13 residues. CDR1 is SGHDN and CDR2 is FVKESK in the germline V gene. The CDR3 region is CASSLQGNQPQHF. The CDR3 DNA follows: TGTGCCAGCAGCTTACAGGGGAATCAGCCCCAGCATTTT.

The chain's CDR3 is CASSSGGYTDTQYF. Here the CDR3 DNA reads TGTGCCAGCAGTAGCGGGGGGTACACAGATACGCAGTATTTT. This chain uses TRBV28 with TRBJ2-3; 9 nucleotides align to TRBD2. Germline CDR1 reads MDHEN; CDR2 reads SYDVKM. CDR3 length equals 14 residues. V shed 5 bases, J shed 2 bases, and the junction held 2 bases outside the gene matches.

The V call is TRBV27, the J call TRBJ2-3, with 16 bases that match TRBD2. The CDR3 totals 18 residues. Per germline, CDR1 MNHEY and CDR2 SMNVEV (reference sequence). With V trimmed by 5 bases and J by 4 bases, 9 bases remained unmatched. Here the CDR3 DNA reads TGTGCCAGCAGTGGAGGGACTAGCGGGGGGGCGTGGGCAGATACGCAGTATTTT. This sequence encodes CASSGGTSGGAWADTQYF.

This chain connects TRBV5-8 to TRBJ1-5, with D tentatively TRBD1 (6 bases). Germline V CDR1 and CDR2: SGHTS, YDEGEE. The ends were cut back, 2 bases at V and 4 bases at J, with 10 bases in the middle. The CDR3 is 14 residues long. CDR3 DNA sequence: TGTGCCAGCAGCTTATTACAGGGAAATCAGCCCCAGCATTTT. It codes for CASSLLQGNQPQHF.

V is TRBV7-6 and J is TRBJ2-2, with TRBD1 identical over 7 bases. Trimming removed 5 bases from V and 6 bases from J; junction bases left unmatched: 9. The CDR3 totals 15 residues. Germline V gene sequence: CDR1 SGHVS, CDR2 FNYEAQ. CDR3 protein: CASSGSNRGSGELFF. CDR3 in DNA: TGTGCCAGCAGCGGCTCGAACAGGGGATCCGGGGAGCTGTTTTTT.

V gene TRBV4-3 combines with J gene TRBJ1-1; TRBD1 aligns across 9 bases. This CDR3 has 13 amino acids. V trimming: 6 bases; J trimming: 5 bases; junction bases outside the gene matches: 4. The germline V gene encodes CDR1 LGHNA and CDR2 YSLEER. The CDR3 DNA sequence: TGCGCCAGCAGTGGGACAGGGAGAACTGAAGCTTTCTTT. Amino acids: CASSGTGRTEAFF.

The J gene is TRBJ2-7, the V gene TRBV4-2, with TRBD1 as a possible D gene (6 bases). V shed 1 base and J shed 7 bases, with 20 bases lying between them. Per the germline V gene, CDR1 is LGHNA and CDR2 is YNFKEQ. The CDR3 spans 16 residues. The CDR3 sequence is CASSQVGASLEWEQYF. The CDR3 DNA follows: TGTGCCAGCAGCCAAGTGGGGGCCTCCCTCGAGTGGGAGCAGTACTTC.

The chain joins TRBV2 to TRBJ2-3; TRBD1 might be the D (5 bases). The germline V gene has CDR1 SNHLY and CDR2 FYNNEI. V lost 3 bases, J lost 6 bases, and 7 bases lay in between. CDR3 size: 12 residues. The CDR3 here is CASSETEDTQYF. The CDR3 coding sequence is TGTGCCAGCAGTGAGACAGAGGATACGCAGTATTTT.

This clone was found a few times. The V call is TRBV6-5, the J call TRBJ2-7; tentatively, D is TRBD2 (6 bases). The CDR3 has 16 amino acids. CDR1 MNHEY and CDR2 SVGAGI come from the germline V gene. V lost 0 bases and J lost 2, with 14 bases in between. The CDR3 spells CASSYSWAGEAYEQYF. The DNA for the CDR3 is TGTGCCAGCAGTTACTCGTGGGCCGGGGAGGCCTACGAGCAGTACTTC.

The CDR3 here is CASSPLLGMAGETQYF. As DNA, the CDR3 is TGTGCCAGCTCACCACTTCTAGGTATGGCGGGAGAGACCCAGTACTTC. V usage is TRBV18 and J usage is TRBJ2-5; the D gene is possibly TRBD2 (5 bases). The CDR3 has 16 residues. Germline V lookup: CDR1 KGHSH, CDR2 LQKENI. The V gene lost 1 base and the J gene lost 4 bases, with 16 bases spanning the gap.

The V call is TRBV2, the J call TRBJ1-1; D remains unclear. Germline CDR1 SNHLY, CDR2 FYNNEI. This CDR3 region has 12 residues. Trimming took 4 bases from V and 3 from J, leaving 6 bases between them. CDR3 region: CASSGPHTEAFF. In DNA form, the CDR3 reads TGTGCCAGCAGTGGGCCGCACACTGAAGCTTTCTTT.

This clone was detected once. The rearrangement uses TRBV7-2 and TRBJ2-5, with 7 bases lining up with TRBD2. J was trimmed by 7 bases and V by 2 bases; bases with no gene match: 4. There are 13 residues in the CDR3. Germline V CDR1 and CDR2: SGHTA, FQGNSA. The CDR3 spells CASSLLADGTQYF. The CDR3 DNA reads TGTGCCAGCAGCTTACTAGCGGACGGGACCCAGTACTTC.

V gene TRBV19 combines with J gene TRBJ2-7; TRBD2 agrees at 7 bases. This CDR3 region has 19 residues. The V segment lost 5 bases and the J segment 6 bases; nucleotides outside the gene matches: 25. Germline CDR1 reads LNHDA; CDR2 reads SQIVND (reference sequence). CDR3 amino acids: CASSPRATIVLGLRTEQYF. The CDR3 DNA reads TGTGCCAGTAGTCCCCGTGCGACTATTGTGTTGGGACTACGAACCGAGCAGTACTTC.

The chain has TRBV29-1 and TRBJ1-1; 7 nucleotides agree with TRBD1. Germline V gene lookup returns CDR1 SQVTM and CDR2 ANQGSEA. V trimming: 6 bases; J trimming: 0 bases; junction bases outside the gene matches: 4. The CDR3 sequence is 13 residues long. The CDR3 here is CSVYRGMNTEAFF. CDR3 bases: TGCAGCGTATACAGGGGTATGAACACTGAAGCTTTCTTT.